This T cell receptor beta chain stems from a study of CD8+CD57+ T cells in acquired aplastic anemia. Using genomic DNA as the template, TCR beta VDJ and CDR3 profiling was carried out. TCRdb called the reads again in MiXCR, with one record for every CDR3 protein. Of around 200,000 distinct CDR3 sequences in the sample, roughly 53% were seen once. From germline, CDR1 is MNHEY and CDR2 SVGEGT. V was cut by 5 bases and J by 3 bases, with 7 bases left in between. The CDR3 loop spans 12 amino acids. Those patients picked for sequencing had displayed CD8+CD57+ cell expansion on flow cytometry. The chain couples TRBV6-2 or TRBV6-3 to TRBJ1-2; D is unclear. Input material: sorted CD4+, CD8+, or CD8+CD57+ T cells (not recorded which) from PBMCs. The sequence came from a human donor with aplastic anemia. CDR3 bases: TGTGCCAGCAGTATCGTGGACTATGGCTACACCTTC. Residues: CASSIVDYGYTF.